These T cell receptor beta chains were read from a single sample in a study of blood T cells in healthy people across ages. TCRdb reprocessed the 5' RACE reads via MiXCR and lists one record per CDR3 protein. The sample comprises some 1,500,000 distinct CDR3 sequences, 35% to 45% of which are singletons, and under 5% rests with the top ten. Input material: blood. The receptors here all came from a woman aged 18-29 years in good health. The CDR3 runs from the conserved cysteine through the conserved F or W. D genes are given only for firm matches. Not all rows give a size; the values are once, few, many and, for expanded clones, a class.

CASTDGATNEKLFF	TGTGCCAGCACCGACGGCGCAACTAATGAAAAACTGTTTTTT	TRBV12-3/TRBV12-4	NA	14	TRBJ1-4	NA
CSARGVWNQPQHF	TGCAGTGCTAGGGGGGTCTGGAATCAGCCCCAGCATTTT	TRBV20-1	NA	13	TRBJ1-5	NA
CSARDRWSTDTQYF	TGCAGTGCTAGAGATAGGTGGTCCACAGATACGCAGTATTTT	TRBV20-1	NA	14	TRBJ2-3	NA
CASNSMGNTRELFF	TGTGCCAGCAATTCCATGGGGAACACCCGGGAGCTGTTTTTT	TRBV28	once	14	TRBJ2-2	NA
CASSSFGGGTEAFF	TGTGCCAGCAGTTCTTTCGGAGGTGGGACTGAAGCTTTCTTT	TRBV27	NA	14	TRBJ1-1	NA
CATEPKYESGELFF	TGTGCCACCGAACCGAAATATGAATCCGGGGAGCTGTTTTTT	TRBV7-9	few	14	TRBJ2-2	NA
CASSLEGTGNQPQHF	TGTGCCAGCAGCTTAGAGGGGACAGGCAATCAGCCCCAGCATTTT	TRBV7-2	many	15	TRBJ1-5	TRBD1
CASSDPGQGLTNEKLFF	TGTGCCAGCAGTGACCCGGGACAGGGGTTAACTAATGAAAAACTGTTTTTT	TRBV25-1	NA	17	TRBJ1-4	TRBD1
CAWSQTNVEQYF	TGTGCCTGGAGTCAGACGAACGTCGAGCAGTACTTC	TRBV30	NA	12	TRBJ2-7	NA
CASSLALAGGITDTQYF	TGTGCCAGCAGCTTAGCGCTAGCGGGGGGGATCACAGATACGCAGTATTTT	TRBV7-2	few	17	TRBJ2-3	TRBD2
CASSLQRGRGFNEQFF	TGTGCCAGCTCACTTCAGCGGGGTCGGGGATTCAATGAGCAGTTCTTC	TRBV18	few	16	TRBJ2-1	TRBD2
CASRGTNYEQYF	TGTGCCAGCAGAGGAACCAACTACGAGCAGTACTTC	TRBV6-6	NA	12	TRBJ2-7	NA
CASSDGTNNEQFF	TGTGCCAGCAGTGACGGGACTAACAATGAGCAGTTCTTC	TRBV6-4	many	13	TRBJ2-1	TRBD2
CSVELRGRAGLYNEQFF	TGCAGCGTTGAACTAAGGGGGCGGGCAGGCCTCTACAATGAGCAGTTCTTC	TRBV29-1	many	17	TRBJ2-1	TRBD1
CASSLGLAGDETQYF	TGTGCCAGCAGCTTAGGACTAGCGGGAGATGAGACCCAGTACTTC	TRBV7-9	NA	15	TRBJ2-5	TRBD2
CSATRGQGIAKNIQYF	TGCAGTGCTACCCGGGGACAGGGGATAGCCAAAAACATTCAGTACTTC	TRBV20-1	NA	16	TRBJ2-4	TRBD1
CASSHLAGGLTDTQYF	TGTGCCAGCAGCCACTTAGCGGGGGGGCTCACAGATACGCAGTATTTT	TRBV11-2	NA	16	TRBJ2-3	TRBD2
CASRVAGIYNEQFF	TGCGCCAGCAGAGTGGCGGGGATCTACAATGAGCAGTTCTTC	TRBV10-2	few	14	TRBJ2-1	NA
CASAKTTNEQFF	TGCGCCAGCGCCAAGACTACCAATGAGCAGTTCTTC	TRBV5-1	NA	12	TRBJ2-1	NA
CASTLKGGAYEQYF	TGTGCCAGCACCCTTAAGGGCGGCGCCTACGAGCAGTACTTC	TRBV13	NA	14	TRBJ2-7	NA
CATRRSNTGELFF	TGTGCCACCAGGAGGTCAAACACCGGGGAGCTGTTTTTT	TRBV15	NA	13	TRBJ2-2	NA
CASRKRGQGISEQYF	TGTGCCAGCAGGAAGAGGGGACAGGGTATATCCGAGCAGTACTTC	TRBV6-5	NA	15	TRBJ2-7	TRBD1
CASSLGGLSYTF	TGTGCCAGCAGTTTAGGAGGGTTGAGCTACACCTTC	TRBV12-3/TRBV12-4	NA	12	TRBJ1-2	NA
CAISEAEISYEQYF	TGTGCCATCAGTGAGGCGGAGATTTCCTACGAGCAGTACTTC	TRBV10-3	NA	14	TRBJ2-7	NA
CSARPTGLYNSPLHF	TGCAGTGCTAGACCCACAGGGCTCTATAATTCACCCCTCCACTTT	TRBV20-1	few	15	TRBJ1-6	NA
CSAHSSGRYNEQYF	TGCAGTGCCCATTCTAGCGGGAGATACAATGAGCAGTACTTC	TRBV20-1	NA	14	TRBJ2-7	TRBD2
CASSARRTSGSRNEQFF	TGTGCCAGCAGCGCGCGCCGGACTAGCGGGAGTCGGAATGAGCAGTTCTTC	TRBV11-2	few	17	TRBJ2-1	TRBD2